Below, one T cell receptor (beta chain) is given with its context. Mismatch with germline at one junction end may stem from a read error. Genomic DNA was employed as the template in profiling TCR beta VDJ and CDR3. TCRdb called the reads again in MiXCR, with one record for every CDR3 protein. This table holds roughly 260,000 distinct CDR3 sequences, around half found once. This sample is part of a study of CD8+CD57+ T cells in acquired aplastic anemia. Study information: Each DNA sample taken from sorted CD4+ and CD8+ cells came to around 3.4 ug on average.

Per germline, CDR1 ENHRY and CDR2 SYGVKD. The CDR3 covers 15 residues. An expansion of CD8+CD57+ cells by flow cytometry had been shown in patients chosen for sequencing. V and J are TRBV10-3 and TRBJ2-1; D ambiguous. The receptor's source is a human donor with aplastic anemia. The sequenced sample consisted of sorted CD4+, CD8+, or CD8+CD57+ T cells (not recorded which) from PBMCs. The CDR3 sequence: CASSQVVEPYNEQFF. The DNA of the CDR3 is TGTGCCAGCAGTCAAGTGGTAGAACCCTACAATGAGCAGTTCTTC.